This T cell receptor (beta chain) was sequenced for a study of blood T cell repertoires in COVID-19. Across the study: The United States, Italy and Spain provided the acute and convalescent COVID-19 samples.

This CDR3 comprises 16 residues. From germline, CDR1 is ENHRY and CDR2 SYGVKD. V shed 0 bases, J shed 1 base, and the junction held 4 bases outside the gene matches. In the original workflow: Amplification with reference gene primers provided the estimates of nucleated cell counts. Data came from immunoSEQ multiplex PCR; TCRdb stores just in-frame clones and leaves some out. That table supplies the V and J calls and clone size; D and trimming were determined from the DNA. The table lists approximately 130,000 clones, just over 75% of them singletons. The clonotype comes from a human donor in a cohort sampled during active COVID-19. Sequencing was done on a sample of peripheral blood. The J gene is TRBJ2-3, the V gene TRBV10-3; 7 bases line up with TRBD1. The CDR3 DNA sequence: TGTGCCATCAGTGAGTCGATCGGGACAGGCACAGATACGCAGTATTTT. It translates to CAISESIGTGTDTQYF.